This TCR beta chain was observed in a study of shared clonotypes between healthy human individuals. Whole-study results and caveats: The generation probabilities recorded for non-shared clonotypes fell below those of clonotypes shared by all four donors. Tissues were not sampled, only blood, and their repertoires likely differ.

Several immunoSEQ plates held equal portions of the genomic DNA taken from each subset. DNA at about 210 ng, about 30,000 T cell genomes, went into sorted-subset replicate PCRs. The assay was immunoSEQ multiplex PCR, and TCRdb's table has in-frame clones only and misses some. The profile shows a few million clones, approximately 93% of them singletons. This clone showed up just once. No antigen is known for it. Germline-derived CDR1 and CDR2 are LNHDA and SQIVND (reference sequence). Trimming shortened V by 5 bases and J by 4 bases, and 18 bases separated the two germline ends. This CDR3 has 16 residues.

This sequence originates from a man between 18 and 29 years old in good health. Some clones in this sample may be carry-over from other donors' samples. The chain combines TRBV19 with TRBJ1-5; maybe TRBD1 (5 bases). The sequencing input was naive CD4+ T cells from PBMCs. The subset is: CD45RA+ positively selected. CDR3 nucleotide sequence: TGTGCCAGTAGTGTGCTCCAGGGCGCCTTAAATCAGCCCCAGCATTTT. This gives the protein CASSVLQGALNQPQHF.